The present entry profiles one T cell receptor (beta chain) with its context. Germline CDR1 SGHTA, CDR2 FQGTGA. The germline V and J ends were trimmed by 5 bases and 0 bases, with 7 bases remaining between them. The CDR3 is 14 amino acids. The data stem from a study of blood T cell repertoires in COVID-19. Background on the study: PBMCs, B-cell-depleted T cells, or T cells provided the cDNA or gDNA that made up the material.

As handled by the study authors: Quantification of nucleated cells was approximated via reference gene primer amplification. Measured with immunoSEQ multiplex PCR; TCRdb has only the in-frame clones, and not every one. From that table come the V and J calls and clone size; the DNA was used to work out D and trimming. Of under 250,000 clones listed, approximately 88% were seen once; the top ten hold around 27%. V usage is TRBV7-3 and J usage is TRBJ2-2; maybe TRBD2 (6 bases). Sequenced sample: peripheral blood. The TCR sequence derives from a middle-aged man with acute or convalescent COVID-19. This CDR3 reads CASSRLANTGELFF. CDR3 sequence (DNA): TGTGCCAGCAGCCGACTAGCGAACACCGGGGAGCTGTTTTTT. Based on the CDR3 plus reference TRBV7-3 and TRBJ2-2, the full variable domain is GAGVSQTPSNKVTEKGKYVELRCDPISGHTALYWYRQSLGQGPEFLIYFQGTGAADDSGLPNDRFFAVRPEGSVSTLKIQRTERGDSAVYLCASSRLANTGELFFGEGSRLTVL.